The 31 T cell receptor beta chains given below trace back to one sample, sequenced in a study of T-cell memory formation after mild COVID-19. TCRdb passed the 5' RACE reads through MiXCR, listing each CDR3 protein once. The sample includes about 620,000 distinct CDR3 sequences, about a sixth of them seen just once. Sample: PBMCs or a T cell subset sorted from them (not recorded which). Every receptor here comes from an adult woman who had mild COVID-19 (a few samples of this study predate the infection). Cell type and time point are not known.

This clonotype was detected only a few times. The V gene is TRBV5-1, the J gene TRBJ1-1, with D possibly being TRBD1 (6 bases). Germline V gene lookup returns CDR1 SGHRS and CDR2 YFSETQ. This CDR3 comprises 16 residues. V was cut by 0 bases and J by 5 bases, with 17 bases left in between. Here the CDR3 DNA reads TGCGCCAGCAGCTTGGAACCCGCAGGGGAACTGACTGAAGCTTTCTTT. Residues: CASSLEPAGELTEAFF.

The table lists this clonotype with a few counts. This chain joins TRBV24-1 and TRBJ2-7, with D possibly matching TRBD2 (6 bases). With 3 bases removed from V and 1 base from J, the gap between germline ends came to 12 bases. CDR3 length: 15 amino acids. Germline CDR1 is KGHDR and CDR2 is SFDVKD. CDR3 bases: TGTGCCACCAGTGATGGGACTTTAGGGTCCTACGAGCAGTACTTC. Translated, it gives CATSDGTLGSYEQYF.

This clonotype was seen only a few times. Here the CDR3 reads CSADTGPADTQYF. CDR3 coding DNA: TGCAGCGCCGATACGGGGCCCGCAGATACGCAGTATTTT. The rearrangement links TRBV29-1 to TRBJ2-3; D possibly uses TRBD1 or TRBD2 (5 bases each). Germline CDR1 and CDR2: SQVTM and ANQGSEA. With 7 bases removed from V and 4 bases from J, the gap between germline ends came to 15 bases. This CDR3 is built from 13 residues.

This clonotype was detected ten times or more. The rearrangement joins TRBV6-4 to TRBJ2-3; weak D call: TRBD2 (6 bases). The CDR3 is made up of 15 amino acids. With 7 bases removed from V and 0 bases from J, the gap between germline ends came to 14 bases. Germline V gene data show CDR1 as MRHNA and CDR2 as SNTAGT. The CDR3 loop is CASKASDSSTDTQYF. The CDR3 bases are TGTGCCAGCAAGGCTAGCGACTCTAGCACAGATACGCAGTATTTT.

The V gene is TRBV7-2, the J gene TRBJ2-1; TRBD2 agrees at 11 bases. The junction had 10 bases not matched to a gene; V was cut back by 5 bases and J by 10 bases. This CDR3 is built from 15 residues. The germline gives CDR1 SGHTA, CDR2 FQGNSA. The CDR3 spells CASSPSGTSGAEQFF. CDR3 nucleotide sequence: TGTGCCAGCAGCCCATCGGGGACTAGCGGAGCCGAGCAGTTCTTC. Together with reference TRBV7-2 and TRBJ2-1, the CDR3 gives the full variable domain: GAGVSQSPSNKVTEKGKDVELRCDPISGHTALYWYRQSLGQGLEFLIYFQGNSAPDKSGLPSDRFSAERTGGSVSTLTIQRTQQEDSAVYLCASSPSGTSGAEQFFGPGTRLTVL.

This clonotype was picked up a small number of times. The V gene is TRBV3-1, the J gene TRBJ2-1; D is ambiguous. The CDR3 covers 16 residues. Germline CDR1 and CDR2: LGHDT and YNNKEL (reference sequence). V was pared by 1 base and J by 3 bases, with 13 bases between. The CDR3: CASSQVGGSYYNEQFF. DNA of the CDR3: TGTGCCAGCAGCCAAGTTGGTGGGTCGTACTACAATGAGCAGTTCTTC.

This clonotype was detected a few times. The chain links TRBV19 to TRBJ2-3, with 12 bases matching TRBD2. This CDR3 region has 17 residues. Germline V lookup: CDR1 LNHDA, CDR2 SQIVND (reference sequence). J lost 4 bases, V lost 1 base, and 6 bases had no gene match. The CDR3 DNA is TGTGCCAGTAGTATAGCTCGGACTAGCGGGACCCCAGATACGCAGTATTTT. This codes for CASSIARTSGTPDTQYF. Full variable domain (rest looked up from reference TRBV19 and TRBJ2-3): DGGITQSPKYLFRKEGQNVTLSCEQNLNHDAMYWYRQDPGQGLRLIYYSQIVNDFQKGDIAEGYSVSREKKESFPLTVTSAQKNPTAFYLCASSIARTSGTPDTQYFGPGTRLTVL.

This clonotype showed up just a few times. The chain joins TRBV4-3 to TRBJ1-2; D is uncertain. The CDR3 is 17 residues long. Germline V gene lookup returns CDR1 LGHNA and CDR2 YSLEER. Trimming left V 0 bases short and J 4 bases short, with 18 bases between. DNA of the CDR3: TGCGCCAGCAGCCAAGATGGCGACATCGTGAATAGCTATGGCTACACCTTC. Its translation: CASSQDGDIVNSYGYTF.

V usage is TRBV20-1 and J usage is TRBJ2-1, with D unresolved. The CDR3 is 12 residues long. V lost 5 bases to trimming and J lost 6 bases, with 11 bases between them. CDR1 is DFQATT and CDR2 is SNEGSKA in the germline V gene (reference sequence). Here the CDR3 reads CSASRWGNEQFF. The CDR3, as DNA: TGCAGTGCTTCCAGATGGGGCAATGAGCAGTTCTTC.

This clonotype came up a few times. Here the CDR3 DNA reads TGTGCCAGCAGCCCCAGGGGGGGAGGAGCGCCCCAGCATTTT. This gives the protein CASSPRGGGAPQHF. This chain connects TRBV3-1 to TRBJ1-5, with 7 bases identical to TRBD1. The CDR3 runs to 14 residues. Germline lookup yields CDR1 LGHDT and CDR2 YNNKEL (reference sequence). V shed 4 bases, J shed 9 bases, and the junction held 9 bases outside the gene matches.

The rearrangement uses TRBV7-2 and TRBJ2-5; D might be TRBD1 (6 bases). This CDR3 spans 13 amino acids. V lost 3 bases, J lost 8 bases, and 13 bases lay in between. From germline, CDR1 is SGHTA and CDR2 FQGNSA. CDR3 nucleotide sequence: TGTGCCAGCAGCTTGGCAGGGGTGGTTACCCAGTACTTC. Encoded protein: CASSLAGVVTQYF.

The table lists this clonotype with a few counts. This chain uses TRBV7-8 with TRBJ2-1, with no clear D. The germline V and J ends were trimmed by 5 bases and 8 bases, with 10 bases remaining between them. Germline lookup yields CDR1 SGHVS and CDR2 FQNEAQ. The CDR3 is 12 residues long. The CDR3 sequence: CASSIDGYEQFF. DNA for the CDR3: TGTGCCAGCAGCATAGACGGTTATGAGCAGTTCTTC.

This chain connects TRBV24-1 to TRBJ2-5; D is perhaps TRBD2 (6 bases). Trimming took 4 bases from V and 1 from J, leaving 9 bases between them. This CDR3 comprises 14 residues. The germline V gene has CDR1 KGHDR and CDR2 SFDVKD. This chain's CDR3 is CATSESGGQETQYF. The CDR3 DNA follows: TGTGCCACCAGTGAGTCCGGGGGCCAAGAGACCCAGTACTTC.

The chain joins TRBV7-8 to TRBJ2-3, with 10 positions matching TRBD2. This CDR3 comprises 20 residues. V lost 5 bases to trimming and J lost 3 bases; unmatched junction nucleotides: 20. Looked up from germline, CDR1 is SGHVS and CDR2 is FQNEAQ. In DNA form, the CDR3 reads TGTGCCAGCAGCGAGGCCGCCTGGGGACTAGCGAGGGGGGGAACAGATACGCAGTATTTT. Protein: CASSEAAWGLARGGTDTQYF.

This clonotype turned up a few times. The J gene is TRBJ2-3, the V gene TRBV27; the D is unclear. Per the germline V gene, CDR1 is MNHEY and CDR2 is SMNVEV (reference sequence). The CDR3 is 13 amino acids. Trimming removed 2 bases from V and 5 bases from J, with 8 bases in between. CDR3 coding DNA: TGTGCCAGCAGTTTACAGGTGGGAGATACGCAGTATTTT. Its protein is CASSLQVGDTQYF.

The chain is built from TRBV25-1 and TRBJ1-4, with TRBD1 identical over 7 bases. The CDR3 length is 15 residues. V was clipped by 8 bases and J by 6 bases; unmatched bases: 12. In germline, CDR1 is MGHDK, CDR2 SYGVNS. For the CDR3, the DNA is TGTGCCAGCGATCGAGGGGGCGTCCGATATGAAAAACTGTTTTTT. Protein product: CASDRGGVRYEKLFF.

The J gene is TRBJ1-1, the V gene TRBV4-2; D might be TRBD1 (5 bases). The CDR3 totals 16 residues. V was clipped by 0 bases and J by 8 bases, with 19 bases between them. Germline CDR1 reads LGHNA; CDR2 reads YNFKEQ. The CDR3 DNA sequence: TGTGCCAGCAGCCAAGAGGGGAGCTGGGGGGTAGGAGAAGCTTTCTTT. Protein product: CASSQEGSWGVGEAFF.

This clonotype was counted between two and nine times. The rearrangement joins TRBV4-2 to TRBJ2-1, with TRBD2 identical over 14 bases. With 2 bases clipped from V and 8 bases from J, the junction kept 5 bases outside the gene matches. Germline values: CDR1 LGHNA, CDR2 YNFKEQ. The CDR3 length is 16 residues. CDR3 residues: CASSQMGLAGDDEQFF. As DNA, the CDR3 is TGTGCCAGCAGCCAAATGGGACTAGCGGGAGATGATGAGCAGTTCTTC.

The V and J genes are TRBV6-5 and TRBJ1-2; D possibly corresponds to TRBD1 (5 bases). In germline, CDR1 is MNHEY, CDR2 SVGAGI. The V end lost 2 bases, the J end lost 4 bases, and 8 bases lay between the germline ends. The CDR3 extends over 13 amino acids. CDR3 sequence (DNA): TGTGCCAGCAGTTACGGGGCAGGCTATGGCTACACCTTC. Translation: CASSYGAGYGYTF.

This chain links TRBV18 with TRBJ1-2; no clear D. Germline CDR1 KGHSH, CDR2 LQKENI. Trimming took off 3 bases at V and 5 bases at J, with 10 bases between the two ends. The CDR3 runs 13 residues. DNA for the CDR3: TGTGCCAGCTCACCCTCGGACGGATATGGCTACACCTTC. Encoded protein: CASSPSDGYGYTF.

This clonotype was recorded many times. Written as DNA, the CDR3 is TGCGCCAGCAGCTTAGGGACTAGCGTAGTAGTAGAGCAGTTCTTC. Encoded protein: CASSLGTSVVVEQFF. The chain is built from TRBV5-1 and TRBJ2-1; TRBD2 matches 10 bases. This CDR3 is 15 amino acids long. Germline assignment: CDR1 SGHRS and CDR2 YFSETQ. With 2 bases clipped from V and 10 bases from J, the junction kept 9 bases outside the gene matches.

The rearrangement links TRBV11-2 to TRBJ2-5; D possibly matches TRBD1 or TRBD2 (6 bases each). V was cut by 2 bases and J by 7 bases, with 20 bases left in between. From germline, CDR1 is SGHAT and CDR2 FQNNGV. The CDR3 is made up of 16 amino acids. The CDR3 region is CASSLQADRPRGTQYF. CDR3 nucleotides: TGTGCCAGCAGCTTACAGGCTGACAGGCCGCGGGGGACCCAGTACTTC.

This clonotype came up a few times. The chain carries TRBV5-1 and TRBJ1-2, with 8 bases lining up with TRBD1. Germline-derived CDR1 and CDR2 are SGHRS and YFSETQ. V lost 0 bases, J lost 7 bases, and 8 bases stayed unmatched. CDR3 length: 15 amino acids. CDR3 amino acids: CASSLAGTGISGYTF. The CDR3 coding sequence is TGCGCCAGCAGCTTGGCCGGGACAGGCATCTCTGGCTACACCTTC.

This clonotype was counted a few times. This chain joins TRBV3-1 and TRBJ2-5; D is uncertain. The CDR3 totals 12 residues. CDR1 is LGHDT, CDR2 YNNKEL, per germline (reference sequence). The ends were cut back, 3 bases at V and 3 bases at J, with 5 bases in the middle. CDR3 coding DNA: TGTGCCAGCAGCCACCAAGAAGAGACCCAGTACTTC. Protein: CASSHQEETQYF.

V is TRBV19 and J is TRBJ2-2; 8 nucleotides align to TRBD1. The CDR3 has 17 residues. Germline V gene data show CDR1 as LNHDA and CDR2 as SQIVND (reference sequence). Trimming at V came to 5 bases and at J to 4 bases, leaving 12 bases not matched to a gene. The CDR3 protein is CASSLLGQGRATGELFF. CDR3 nucleotides: TGTGCCAGTAGTCTATTAGGACAGGGACGGGCCACCGGGGAGCTGTTTTTT.

This clonotype turned up a few times. This chain joins TRBV5-5 and TRBJ2-2, with 8 bases that match TRBD1. Germline CDR1 reads SGHKS; CDR2 reads YYEKEE (reference sequence). V dropped 6 bases and J dropped 2; count of bases not matched to a gene: 3. The CDR3 has 14 amino acids. The CDR3: CASMDRVNTGELFF. Written as DNA, the CDR3 is TGTGCCAGCATGGACAGGGTTAACACCGGGGAGCTGTTTTTT.

This chain joins TRBV24-1 and TRBJ1-1, with TRBD1 as a possible D gene (6 bases). This CDR3 comprises 15 residues. CDR1 is KGHDR and CDR2 is SFDVKD in the germline V gene. V gave up 4 bases and J gave up 4 bases, with 15 bases separating them. The CDR3 DNA reads as TGTGCCACCAGTGACCCCGGACAGCCTGGCACTGAAGCTTTCTTT. Translating it yields CATSDPGQPGTEAFF.

The chain links TRBV5-5 to TRBJ2-7; possible D gene TRBD1, 6 bases. CDR3 size: 17 residues. Germline CDR1 and CDR2: SGHKS and YYEKEE (reference sequence). V lost 0 bases, J lost 0 bases, and 16 bases lay in between. CDR3 loop: CASSLAQGTPTSYEQYF. The CDR3, as DNA: TGTGCCAGCAGCTTGGCCCAGGGGACCCCAACCTCCTACGAGCAGTACTTC.

This clonotype was picked up one time. This sequence joins TRBV29-1 and TRBJ1-6; 9 positions agree with TRBD1. Per the germline V gene, CDR1 is SQVTM and CDR2 is ANQGSEA. The CDR3 consists of 14 residues. Losses at the gene ends were 8 bases for V and 7 bases for J; bases not matched to a gene: 9. This chain's CDR3 is CSTHGQGKNSPLHF. The CDR3 DNA reads as TGCAGCACTCACGGACAGGGGAAAAATTCACCCCTCCACTTT.

This clonotype was observed once. The V and J genes are TRBV5-1 and TRBJ1-4, with D hard to call. V shed 0 bases and J shed 0 bases, with 9 bases lying between them. The V gene's germline CDR1 is SGHRS and CDR2 YFSETQ. There are 16 residues in the CDR3. CDR3: CASSLGKLATNEKLFF. CDR3 sequence (DNA): TGCGCCAGCAGCTTGGGTAAACTCGCAACTAATGAAAAACTGTTTTTT.

The chain uses TRBV4-1 and TRBJ1-1; a possible D gene is TRBD1 (5 bases). This CDR3 is 15 amino acids long. V lost 0 bases and J 2 bases, leaving 10 bases between the germline ends. Germline CDR1 reads MGHRA; CDR2 reads YSYEKL. The CDR3 region is CASSQEVGVNTEAFF. The CDR3 region has the DNA TGCGCCAGCAGCCAAGAAGTGGGGGTAAACACTGAAGCTTTCTTT.